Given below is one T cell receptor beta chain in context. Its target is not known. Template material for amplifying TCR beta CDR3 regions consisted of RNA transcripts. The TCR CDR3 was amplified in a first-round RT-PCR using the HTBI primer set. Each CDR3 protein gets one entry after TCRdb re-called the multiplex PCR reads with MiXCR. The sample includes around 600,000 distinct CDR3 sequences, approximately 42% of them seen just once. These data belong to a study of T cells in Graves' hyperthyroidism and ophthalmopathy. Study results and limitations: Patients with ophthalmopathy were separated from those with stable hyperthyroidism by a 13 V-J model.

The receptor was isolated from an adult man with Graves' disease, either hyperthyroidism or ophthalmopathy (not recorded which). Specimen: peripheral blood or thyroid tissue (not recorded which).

CDR3 bases: TGCGCCAGCAGCTTGGAGGCTGCAGGGAGGTCTGGAAACACCATATATTTT. Its protein product is CASSLEAAGRSGNTIYF. The chain combines TRBV5-1 with TRBJ1-3, with D maybe TRBD1 (5 bases). Between the trimmed V and J ends, which lost 0 bases and 1 base, there was a span of 14 bases. The CDR3 totals 17 residues. The germline CDR1 and CDR2 sequences are SGHRS and YFSETQ.